The present T cell receptor beta chain was sequenced within a study of T cells in Graves' hyperthyroidism and ophthalmopathy. Amplification of TCR beta CDR3 regions used RNA as the template. During a first-round RT-PCR of the TCR CDR3, the HTBI primer set was used. Via MiXCR, TCRdb re-called the multiplex PCR reads, giving one row per CDR3 protein. In the table there are 550,000 to 800,000 distinct CDR3 sequences, over 15% of which are singletons. This clonotype was observed a handful of times. It was 8.5 to 10 ml of fresh peripheral blood that supplied the PBMCs. The clonotype comes from a man aged 18-30 years with Graves' hyperthyroidism. Sequencing was performed on blood.

CDR3 DNA sequence: TGTGCCAGCTCTGAAGACTCTGGAAACACCATATATTTT. Protein sequence: CASSEDSGNTIYF. V gene TRBV27 combines with J gene TRBJ1-3; D call uncertain. The CDR3 length is 13 residues. Germline V gene sequence: CDR1 MNHEY, CDR2 SMNVEV (reference sequence). Between the trimmed V and J ends, which lost 8 bases and 0 bases, there was a span of 8 bases.